This TCR beta chain was found in a study of Graves' ophthalmopathy and Graves' hyperthyroidism. This clonotype has a count of ten or more. The CDR3 has 15 residues. Trimming at V came to 7 bases and at J to 5 bases, leaving 6 bases not matched to a gene. From germline, CDR1 is SEHNR and CDR2 FQNEAQ (reference sequence). Scientists amplified the TCR beta CDR3 regions from RNA transcripts. A first-round RT-PCR used HTBI primers, followed by a second-round multiplex PCR. Each CDR3 protein gets one entry after TCRdb re-called the multiplex PCR reads with MiXCR. The data show 450,000 or so distinct CDR3 sequences, with approximately 15% seen just once and 9.8% held by the top ten.

This sequence originates from a woman aged 25 to 45 with Graves' ophthalmopathy. The genes are TRBV7-9 and TRBJ2-2, with 11 nucleotides matching TRBD1. Sequencing was performed on blood. The CDR3 sequence: CASNPGQGATGELFF. In DNA form, the CDR3 reads TGTGCCAGCAACCCCGGACAGGGGGCGACCGGGGAGCTGTTTTTT.